The 9 T cell receptor beta chains below were found in one sample sequenced in a study of cytomegalovirus exposure and HLA in healthy donors. Researchers ran the PCR with 60 Vbeta and 13 Jbeta primers. Only in-frame clones appear in the TCRdb table, and some are missing; sequencing was by immunoSEQ multiplex PCR. The data contain approximately 160,000 clones, approximately 71% of them singletons. Material: PBMCs. Receptors originate from a male donor in good health and CMV-seronegative.

This clone was seen a few times. The chain joins TRBV5-1 to TRBJ2-5; 11 bases map to TRBD1. J was trimmed by 2 bases and V by 4 bases; bases with no gene match: 4. The germline V gene has CDR1 SGHRS and CDR2 YFSETQ. This CDR3 comprises 15 residues. This chain's CDR3 is CASSLGTGGQETQYF. The CDR3 DNA reads as TGCGCCAGCAGCCTCGGGACAGGGGGTCAAGAGACCCAGTACTTC.

The chain employs TRBV6-5 and TRBJ1-2, with 9 bases aligning to TRBD1. Losses at the gene ends were 7 bases for V and 2 bases for J; bases not matched to a gene: 5. Germline V gene lookup returns CDR1 MNHEY and CDR2 SVGAGI. This CDR3 is 14 amino acids long. The CDR3 DNA reads TGTGCCAGCAAATCGGGACAGGGAAACTATGGCTACACCTTC. This codes for CASKSGQGNYGYTF.

Only a few counts were recorded for this clone. The chain is built from TRBV9 and TRBJ1-2; tentative D call: TRBD1 (5 bases). Looked up from germline, CDR1 is SGDLS and CDR2 is YYNGEE. There are 15 residues in the CDR3. Trimming pared 0 bases from V and 8 bases from J, leaving 17 bases between. The CDR3 is CASSVAGQGSGGYTF. The CDR3, as DNA: TGTGCCAGCAGCGTAGCTGGGCAGGGTTCAGGGGGCTACACCTTC.

CDR3 bases: TGTGCCAGCAGAACGGGGGGATTAAACACCGGGGAGCTGTTTTTT. This gives the protein CASRTGGLNTGELFF. This chain uses TRBV11-3 with TRBJ2-2, with TRBD2 matching 7 bases. The CDR3 loop spans 15 amino acids. V dropped 6 bases and J dropped 2; count of bases not matched to a gene: 6. Looked up from germline, CDR1 is SGHNT and CDR2 is YENEEA.

The CDR3 loop is CASSVEGKGGYTF. In nucleotides, the CDR3 is TGTGCCAGCAGCGTAGAGGGGAAAGGTGGCTACACCTTC. J is TRBJ1-2 and V is TRBV9; TRBD1 is a possible D gene (5 bases). The CDR3 spans 13 residues. Germline-derived CDR1 and CDR2 are SGDLS and YYNGEE. V lost 0 bases to trimming and J lost 7 bases, with 10 bases between them. The full variable domain, in which reference TRBV9 and TRBJ1-2 provide the parts outside the CDR3, is DSGVTQTPKHLITATGQRVTLRCSPRSGDLSVYWYQQSLDQGLQFLIQYYNGEERAKGNILERFSAQQFPDLHSELNLSSLELGDSALYFCASSVEGKGGYTFGSGTRLTVV.

The chain combines TRBV13 with TRBJ2-5; 10 positions agree with TRBD2. Germline V gene lookup returns CDR1 PRHDT and CDR2 FYEKMQ (reference sequence). V lost 5 bases, J lost 3 bases, and 3 bases stayed unmatched. This CDR3 spans 14 amino acids. The CDR3 reads CASSVLAGEETQYF. In DNA, the CDR3 is TGTGCCAGCAGCGTCCTAGCGGGAGAAGAGACCCAGTACTTC.

This chain joins TRBV7-7 and TRBJ2-1; 7 nucleotides agree with TRBD2. Germline V gene data show CDR1 as SSHAT and CDR2 as FNYEAQ (reference sequence). This CDR3 is built from 13 residues. The V gene end was trimmed by 1 base and the J gene end by 6 bases; junction bases not matched to a gene: 0. CDR3 region: CASSLGGSNEQFF. The CDR3 region has the DNA TGTGCCAGCAGCTTAGGCGGGAGCAATGAGCAGTTCTTC.

The V gene is TRBV20-1, the J gene TRBJ2-5, with unresolved D. Trimming pared 5 bases from V and 3 bases from J, leaving 4 bases between. The CDR3 is made up of 10 amino acids. The germline gives CDR1 DFQATT, CDR2 SNEGSKA (reference sequence). CDR3 DNA: TGCAGTGCTGCTAAAGAGACCCAGTACTTC. Translation: CSAAKETQYF.

This chain joins TRBV18 and TRBJ1-1; possible D gene TRBD1, 6 bases. CDR3 length: 15 amino acids. Germline V gives CDR1 KGHSH, CDR2 LQKENI. The ends were cut back, 3 bases at V and 3 bases at J, with 14 bases in the middle. CDR3 bases: TGTGCCAGCTCACCTCTCCAGGGGTCGGACACTGAAGCTTTCTTT. Protein product: CASSPLQGSDTEAFF.